The rows below give T cell receptor beta chains drawn from one sample of a study of blood T cells in healthy people across ages. TCRdb reanalysed the 5' RACE reads using MiXCR and keeps one entry per CDR3 protein. The data hold about 1,000,000 distinct CDR3 sequences, with 40% to 55% observed a single time. Sequences were obtained from blood. The receptors derive from a woman in her fifties or sixties in good health. CDR3s include the opening cysteine and the closing phenylalanine or tryptophan. A D gene is named only where the DNA matches it firmly. Part of the rows lack a size; the others show once, few, many or a class for expanded clones.

v_call	j_call	clone_size	d_call	cdr3_aa	cdr3_nt
TRBV12-3/TRBV12-4	TRBJ2-7	-	TRBD2	CASSLELAGALDEQYF	TGTGCCAGCAGTTTAGAACTAGCGGGGGCCCTGGACGAGCAGTACTTC
TRBV18	TRBJ2-7	-	-	CASSPKINRDISYEQYF	TGTGCCAGCTCACCCAAAATAAACCGGGACATCTCCTACGAGCAGTACTTC
TRBV3-1	TRBJ1-4	-	-	CASSLTGNNEKLFF	TGTGCCAGCAGCTTGACCGGGAATAATGAAAAACTGTTTTTT
TRBV3-1	TRBJ1-6	once	TRBD1	CASSSGTGSTPLHF	TGTGCCAGCAGCTCCGGGACAGGCTCAACACCCCTCCACTTT
TRBV20-1	TRBJ1-5	-	TRBD1	CSASQGGQPQHF	TGCAGTGCTAGCCAGGGGGGCCAGCCCCAGCATTTT
TRBV3-1	TRBJ2-7	-	TRBD2	CASSPGGPTRGEQYF	TGTGCCAGCAGCCCGGGGGGTCCCACTCGGGGCGAGCAGTACTTC
TRBV29-1	TRBJ2-4	-	-	CSVNEGGSLRYF	TGCAGCGTCAACGAGGGGGGGAGTCTCAGGTACTTC
TRBV18	TRBJ2-7	once	TRBD1	CASSPPGQGGEQYF	TGTGCCAGCTCACCACCTGGACAGGGCGGCGAGCAGTACTTC
TRBV7-2	TRBJ2-2	-	TRBD1	CASSSRDRGLAGELFF	TGTGCCAGCAGCTCCCGGGACAGGGGCCTCGCCGGGGAGCTGTTTTTT
TRBV5-1	TRBJ2-5	-	TRBD2	CASSLLASGEETQYF	TGCGCCAGCAGCTTACTAGCGAGCGGTGAAGAGACCCAGTACTTC
TRBV5-5	TRBJ1-5	-	-	CASSPDASNQPQHF	TGTGCCAGCAGCCCCGACGCTAGCAATCAGCCCCAGCATTTT
TRBV12-3/TRBV12-4	TRBJ2-5	-	TRBD2	CASSPAGWEQYF	TGTGCCAGCAGTCCAGCGGGATGGGAGCAGTACTTC
TRBV27	TRBJ2-5	few	TRBD1	CASSVRQGAAQQYF	TGTGCCAGCAGTGTCCGTCAGGGGGCAGCCCAGCAGTACTTC
TRBV10-3	TRBJ2-1	-	TRBD2	CAISDPSGRFQQFF	TGTGCCATCAGTGACCCTAGCGGGAGGTTTCAGCAGTTCTTC
TRBV9	TRBJ2-7	-	TRBD1	CASSMGTEEEYEQYF	TGTGCCAGCAGCATGGGGACAGAGGAGGAATACGAGCAGTACTTC
TRBV3-1	TRBJ1-6	-	TRBD1	CASSQLRQGGSPLHF	TGTGCCAGCAGCCAACTACGACAGGGCGGTTCACCCCTCCACTTT
TRBV4-2	TRBJ2-5	-	-	CASSRGAGIQETQYF	TGTGCCAGCAGCCGAGGGGCGGGGATACAAGAGACCCAGTACTTC
TRBV20-1	TRBJ1-2	few	-	CSASSPDTTYGYTF	TGCAGTGCTAGTTCCCCGGACACCACCTATGGCTACACCTTC
TRBV10-3	TRBJ1-1	-	-	CAISVGRGGGEAFF	TGTGCCATCAGTGTAGGCAGGGGAGGCGGTGAAGCTTTCTTT
TRBV12-3/TRBV12-4	TRBJ1-1	-	-	CASNWGGGAEAFF	TGTGCCAGCAACTGGGGTGGTGGCGCTGAAGCTTTCTTT
TRBV6-1	TRBJ1-1	-	-	CASSEVGGEAFF	TGTGCCAGCAGTGAAGTGGGAGGGGAAGCTTTCTTT
TRBV21-1	TRBJ2-7	few	-	CASSQTPPREQYF	TGTGCCAGCAGCCAAACCCCCCCTCGGGAGCAGTACTTC
TRBV2	TRBJ1-5	few	-	CASSSDGGSNQPQHF	TGTGCCAGCAGTTCGGACGGCGGAAGCAATCAGCCCCAGCATTTT
TRBV20-1	TRBJ2-1	-	TRBD2	CSANLAENYNEQFF	TGCAGTGCTAACCTAGCGGAAAACTACAATGAGCAGTTCTTC
TRBV3-1	TRBJ2-7	many	TRBD2	CASSQDRGTSEQYF	TGTGCCAGCAGCCAAGATCGCGGGACTAGTGAGCAGTACTTC
TRBV19	TRBJ1-2	-	-	CASSIQNRAGDVNYGYTF	TGTGCCAGTAGTATCCAGAACAGGGCAGGGGACGTTAACTATGGCTACACCTTC
TRBV5-6	TRBJ1-1	-	TRBD1	CASSAQGEGRYTEAFF	TGTGCCAGCAGCGCGCAGGGGGAGGGTAGGTACACTGAAGCTTTCTTT
TRBV29-1	TRBJ1-5	-	-	CSAGFRNQPQHF	TGCAGCGCTGGGTTTCGCAATCAGCCCCAGCATTTT
TRBV5-1	TRBJ1-2	-	-	CASSLPGTNYGYTF	TGCGCCAGCAGCTTGCCAGGGACTAACTATGGCTACACCTTC
TRBV2	TRBJ2-7	-	-	CASGAGSHEQYF	TGTGCCAGCGGAGCGGGTAGCCACGAGCAGTACTTC
TRBV10-3	TRBJ2-3	-	-	CAISAGLHTDTQYF	TGTGCCATCAGTGCCGGACTTCACACAGATACGCAGTATTTT
TRBV27	TRBJ2-7	few	TRBD2	CASSSELAAYEQYF	TGTGCCAGCAGTTCCGAACTAGCGGCCTACGAGCAGTACTTC
TRBV5-8	TRBJ2-1	once	-	CASSPRPRNHEQFF	TGTGCCAGCAGCCCTAGACCCCGTAACCATGAGCAGTTCTTC
TRBV2	TRBJ2-6	few	TRBD1	CASSGQGSGANVLTF	TGTGCCAGCAGTGGACAGGGCTCTGGGGCCAACGTCCTGACTTTC
TRBV6-1	TRBJ2-7	-	-	CASGHGPYEQYF	TGTGCCAGCGGGCACGGACCCTACGAGCAGTACTTC
TRBV3-1	TRBJ2-5	-	-	CASSQGTTWGTQYF	TGTGCCAGCAGCCAAGGGACAACCTGGGGAACCCAGTACTTC
TRBV7-2	TRBJ2-1	-	-	CASSSNAGLAYNEQFF	TGTGCCAGCAGCTCTAACGCGGGGTTGGCCTACAATGAGCAGTTCTTC
TRBV11-2	TRBJ1-2	-	-	CASSLGGDISYGYTF	TGTGCCAGCAGCTTAGGGGGGGACATTAGCTATGGCTACACCTTC
TRBV7-8	TRBJ2-6	few	-	CASSEGPPPGANVLTF	TGTGCCAGCAGTGAGGGACCTCCTCCTGGGGCCAACGTCCTGACTTTC
TRBV3-1	TRBJ2-7	few	TRBD2	CASSRLAGVNEQYF	TGTGCCAGCAGCCGACTAGCGGGAGTCAACGAGCAGTACTTC
TRBV11-2	TRBJ2-3	-	-	CASSQILVDTQYF	TGTGCCAGCAGCCAAATATTGGTAGATACGCAGTATTTT
TRBV7-8	TRBJ2-7	few	-	CASSSRTSDAYEQYF	TGTGCCAGCAGTTCCCGCACTTCCGACGCCTACGAGCAGTACTTC
TRBV10-3	TRBJ1-5	-	-	CAIQDSNQPQHF	TGTGCCATCCAGGATAGCAATCAGCCCCAGCATTTT
TRBV12-3/TRBV12-4	TRBJ2-1	few	TRBD1	CASSSQGFLPYNEQFF	TGTGCCAGCAGTTCACAGGGGTTTCTACCCTACAATGAGCAGTTCTTC
TRBV12-3/TRBV12-4	TRBJ2-7	many	TRBD2	CASQRTSGSYEQYF	TGTGCCAGCCAAAGGACTAGCGGCTCCTACGAGCAGTACTTC
TRBV27	TRBJ1-5	-	TRBD1	CASRSQGRGNQPQHF	TGTGCCAGCAGATCACAGGGGCGAGGCAATCAGCCCCAGCATTTT
TRBV25-1	TRBJ2-2	few	-	CASSFRTVGTGELFF	TGTGCCAGCAGCTTCCGGACAGTGGGCACCGGGGAGCTGTTTTTT
TRBV27	TRBJ2-1	-	-	CASSSRSLEQFF	TGTGCCAGCAGTTCTCGTTCGCTTGAGCAGTTCTTC
TRBV20-1	TRBJ2-3	-	-	CSARIPGASTDTQYF	TGCAGTGCTAGAATTCCAGGGGCAAGCACAGATACGCAGTATTTT
TRBV4-1	TRBJ2-1	few	TRBD2	CASSQGGSGSSYNEQFF	TGCGCCAGCAGCCAAGGAGGGAGCGGGAGCTCCTACAATGAGCAGTTCTTC
TRBV29-1	TRBJ2-7	few	-	CSVGTDVYEQYF	TGCAGCGTTGGGACGGACGTTTACGAGCAGTACTTC
TRBV12-3/TRBV12-4	TRBJ2-5	-	-	CASRLTQGVEIQYF	TGTGCCAGCAGACTTACTCAGGGTGTTGAGATTCAGTACTTC